The 10 T cell receptor beta chains in this list originate from one sample, sequenced in a study of Tregs in tolerant kidney transplant recipients (dated by TCRdb to the late 2010s). Receptor amplification or capture employed the immunoSEQ multiplex PCR assay. TCRdb took over this immuneACCESS table, retaining in-frame rearrangements with V and J assigned. Such tables are incomplete; in checked studies, under half of the missing clones stem from an unresolved V gene, and the remainder is unexplained. For this sample there are roughly 250,000 clones; roughly 80% appear just once. The ten largest clones add up to 0.55% to 0.65% of the sample. Source material: CD4+ T cells from blood. All receptors derive from a human donor in good health.

J is TRBJ1-5 and V is TRBV30; the D is unclear. The ends were cut back, 4 bases at V and 6 bases at J, with 10 bases in the middle. The CDR3 extends over 12 amino acids. The germline V gene encodes CDR1 GTSNPN and CDR2 SVGIG (reference sequence). In DNA, the CDR3 is TGTGCCTGGAATTACTTCGGTCAGCCCCAGCATTTT. It is translated as CAWNYFGQPQHF. The whole variable domain, remainder taken from reference TRBV30 and TRBJ1-5, is SQTIHQWPATLVQPVGSPLSLECTVEGTSNPNLYWYRQAAGRGLQLLFYSVGIGQISSEVPQNLSASRPQDRQFILSSKKLLLSDSGFYLCAWNYFGQPQHFGDGTRLSIL.

The chain recombines TRBV10-2 with TRBJ1-2; D uncertain. V was pared by 2 bases and J by 5 bases, with 9 bases between. The germline CDR1 and CDR2 sequences are WSHSY and SAAADI. The CDR3 spans 13 residues. CDR3 bases: TGCGCCAGCAGTGAGATTGTTTCTTATGGCTACACCTTC. Protein: CASSEIVSYGYTF.

This chain uses TRBV28 with TRBJ2-2, with D perhaps given as TRBD1 or TRBD2 (5 bases each). CDR1 is MDHEN, CDR2 SYDVKM, per germline. The CDR3 runs 15 residues. Between the trimmed V and J ends, which lost 2 bases and 4 bases, there was a span of 11 bases. In nucleotides, the CDR3 is TGTGCCAGCAGTTTAGGGGCAGAGGGCACCGGGGAGCTGTTTTTT. Encoded protein: CASSLGAEGTGELFF.

The sample holds a few counts of this clone. CDR3 nucleotides: TGTGCCAGTAGTCCAAGACAGGGGGCAGAACAGCCCCAGCATTTT. Its translation is CASSPRQGAEQPQHF. The chain combines TRBV19 with TRBJ1-5, with 10 bases that match TRBD1. CDR3 size: 15 residues. Germline V gene lookup returns CDR1 LNHDA and CDR2 SQIVND (reference sequence). The J segment lost 7 bases and the V segment lost 5 bases, leaving 8 bases of the junction unmatched.

The chain combines TRBV19 with TRBJ1-1; possibly TRBD1 for D (6 bases). This CDR3 is 16 amino acids long. V lost 5 bases, J lost 0 bases, and 16 bases lay in between. Germline V lookup: CDR1 LNHDA, CDR2 SQIVND (reference sequence). CDR3 in amino acids: CASSLGTNAMNTEAFF. As DNA, the CDR3 is TGTGCCAGTAGTCTTGGGACAAACGCCATGAACACTGAAGCTTTCTTT.

The chain couples TRBV6-5 to TRBJ1-1, with D perhaps TRBD1 (5 bases). Per germline, CDR1 MNHEY and CDR2 SVGAGI. The CDR3 runs 16 residues. V was cut by 2 bases and J by 7 bases, with 20 bases left in between. The CDR3 nucleotides read TGTGCCAGCAGTTACCTTACCGGGACGCGGGGTGGTGAAGCTTTCTTT. Translated: CASSYLTGTRGGEAFF.

V usage is TRBV18 and J usage is TRBJ2-7, with D possibly being TRBD1 (6 bases). The V and J ends lost 3 bases and 3 bases respectively, with 12 bases between them. There are 14 residues in the CDR3. Germline CDR1 reads KGHSH; CDR2 reads LQKENI. CDR3: CASSPGTTLYEQYF. The CDR3 coding sequence is TGTGCCAGCTCACCTGGGACAACCCTCTACGAGCAGTACTTC.

The chain is built from TRBV10-2 and TRBJ1-5, with D possibly matching TRBD1 (6 bases). V lost 2 bases to trimming and J lost 5 bases, with 10 bases between them. This CDR3 region has 14 residues. Germline assignment: CDR1 WSHSY and CDR2 SAAADI. CDR3 sequence reads: CASSEAGVDQPQHF. The CDR3 coding sequence is TGCGCCAGCAGTGAGGCAGGGGTGGATCAGCCCCAGCATTTT.

A note on this clone: Mismatch with germline at one junction end may stem from a read error. Other nucleotide sequences from this sample produce the same CDR3. The V call is TRBV18, the J call TRBJ2-7; unclear D gene. This CDR3 has 14 residues. From germline, CDR1 is KGHSH and CDR2 LQKENI. CDR3 loop: CASSPNALHYEQYF. The CDR3 DNA is TGCGCCAGCTCACCAAACGCCCTCCACTACGAGCAGTACTTC.

The rearrangement uses TRBV5-4 and TRBJ1-5; no definite D call. The CDR3 length is 14 residues. V lost 4 bases, J lost 4 bases, and 12 bases lay in between. Germline-derived CDR1 and CDR2 are SGHNT and YYREEE (reference sequence). The CDR3 DNA follows: TGTGCCAGCAGCGAGACCCCGGCAAATCAGCCCCAGCATTTT. It translates to CASSETPANQPQHF.